One sample yielded the 19 T cell receptor beta chains listed below, sequenced in a study of cytomegalovirus exposure and HLA in healthy donors. A multiplex PCR was run with 60 Vbeta primers and 13 Jbeta primers. The table came from immunoSEQ multiplex PCR; TCRdb's copy has only in-frame clones and leaves some out. The sample includes about 160,000 clones, approximately 81% of them seen just once. The sequenced sample consisted of PBMCs. The source of these receptors is a man between 18 and 29 years old in good health and CMV-seronegative.

This clone is a singleton in its sample. The chain's CDR3 is CASQIQGGSGELFF. CDR3 bases: TGTGCCAGCCAGATCCAAGGGGGTTCCGGGGAGCTGTTTTTT. The V gene is TRBV27, the J gene TRBJ2-2; a weak D match, TRBD1 (6 bases). There are 14 residues in the CDR3. Germline assignment: CDR1 MNHEY and CDR2 SMNVEV (reference sequence). V lost 8 bases to trimming and J lost 6 bases, with 16 bases between them.

The chain employs TRBV19 and TRBJ1-1; 7 bases align to TRBD1. Germline loops: CDR1 LNHDA, CDR2 SQIVND (reference sequence). Trimming removed 5 bases from V and 8 bases from J; junction bases left unmatched: 8. This CDR3 is 13 amino acids long. The CDR3 nucleotides are TGTGCCAGTAGTCCCGCTCCGGGACAGGAAGCTTTCTTT. Protein sequence: CASSPAPGQEAFF. Looking up the rest from reference TRBV19 and TRBJ1-1 gives the full variable domain: DGGITQSPKYLFRKEGQNVTLSCEQNLNHDAMYWYRQDPGQGLRLIYYSQIVNDFQKGDIAEGYSVSREKKESFPLTVTSAQKNPTAFYLCASSPAPGQEAFFGQGTRLTVV.

The V gene is TRBV27, the J gene TRBJ2-2; D unresolved. This CDR3 has 15 residues. V lost 5 bases to trimming and J lost 2 bases, with 12 bases between them. CDR1 is MNHEY and CDR2 is SMNVEV in the germline V gene (reference sequence). The CDR3 sequence: CASSPLRENTGELFF. The DNA for the CDR3 is TGTGCCAGCAGTCCCCTCCGAGAAAACACCGGGGAGCTGTTTTTT.

The chain couples TRBV15 to TRBJ1-1; weak D call: TRBD1 (6 bases). V lost 7 bases to trimming and J lost 1 base, with 16 bases between them. This CDR3 comprises 15 residues. CDR1 and CDR2 from the germline V gene are LNHNV and YYDKDF (reference sequence). CDR3: CATTVGGLQNTEAFF. The CDR3 nucleotides read TGTGCCACCACGGTAGGGGGTCTTCAGAACACTGAAGCTTTCTTT.

This rearrangement joins TRBV28 to TRBJ2-7; 7 bases are shared with TRBD1. With 8 bases clipped from V and 4 bases from J, the junction kept 5 bases outside the gene matches. The germline V gene has CDR1 MDHEN and CDR2 SYDVKM. CDR3 length: 12 amino acids. In DNA, the CDR3 is TGTGCCAGCCACAGGGGTTTGTACGAGCAGTACTTC. Encoded protein: CASHRGLYEQYF. The full variable domain, its missing parts supplied by reference TRBV28 and TRBJ2-7, is DVKVTQSSRYLVKRTGEKVFLECVQDMDHENMFWYRQDPGLGLRLIYFSYDVKMKEKGDIPEGYSVSREKKERFSLILESASTNQTSMYLCASHRGLYEQYFGPGTRLTVT.

V gene TRBV27 combines with J gene TRBJ2-1; 7 nucleotides agree with TRBD2. Germline V gives CDR1 MNHEY, CDR2 SMNVEV (reference sequence). CDR3 length: 18 amino acids. The V gene end was trimmed by 1 base and the J gene end by 5 bases; junction bases not matched to a gene: 14. The CDR3 spells CASSLYPRLAANHNEQFF. Here the CDR3 DNA reads TGTGCCAGCAGTTTATACCCTCGACTAGCCGCCAACCACAATGAGCAGTTCTTC.

The V and J genes are TRBV18 and TRBJ2-5, with 8 nucleotides matching TRBD1. The J call could be wrong; TRBJ2-7 is a better fit for the DNA end. The germline CDR1 and CDR2 sequences are KGHSH and LQKENI. The CDR3 has 16 residues. The CDR3 DNA reads TGTGCCAGCTCACCACCGAACATACAGGGGGCCTACGAGCAGTACTTC. It is translated as CASSPPNIQGAYEQYF.

This clone was observed a few times. The chain employs TRBV28 and TRBJ1-2, with D perhaps matching TRBD1 (6 bases). Germline CDR1 MDHEN, CDR2 SYDVKM. This CDR3 spans 14 amino acids. The V and J ends lost 6 bases and 8 bases respectively, with 19 bases between them. CDR3 nucleotide sequence: TGTGCCAGCAGCGAAGTGGGGGGGCTGGAGGGCTACACCTTC. It encodes CASSEVGGLEGYTF.

The genes are TRBV18 and TRBJ2-3; 8 bases align to TRBD2. CDR1 is KGHSH, CDR2 LQKENI, per germline. With V trimmed by 0 bases and J by 6 bases, 8 bases remained unmatched. This CDR3 is built from 16 residues. The CDR3 region has the DNA TGTGCCAGCTCACCACCGATGAGCGGGAGTAGGGATACGCAGTATTTT. Translating gives CASSPPMSGSRDTQYF.

This clone was detected a few times. The V and J genes are TRBV4-1 and TRBJ2-2, with a possible D match to TRBD2 (6 bases). This CDR3 is 16 amino acids long. The germline V gene has CDR1 MGHRA and CDR2 YSYEKL. Deletions cut 3 bases from V and 4 bases from J, with 15 bases between. The CDR3 DNA is TGCGCCAGCAGCCAGGTTAGACTAGTGATCACCGGGGAGCTGTTTTTT. This translates into CASSQVRLVITGELFF.

This chain connects TRBV28 to TRBJ1-5; D is uncertain. V lost 1 base to trimming and J lost 2 bases, with 15 bases between them. The CDR3 sequence is 17 residues long. From germline, CDR1 is MDHEN and CDR2 SYDVKM. CDR3 in amino acids: CASSLSPGSLGNQPQHF. CDR3 coding DNA: TGTGCCAGCAGTTTATCACCGGGATCCCTAGGCAATCAGCCCCAGCATTTT. The whole variable domain, filled in from reference TRBV28 and TRBJ1-5, reads DVKVTQSSRYLVKRTGEKVFLECVQDMDHENMFWYRQDPGLGLRLIYFSYDVKMKEKGDIPEGYSVSREKKERFSLILESASTNQTSMYLCASSLSPGSLGNQPQHFGDGTRLSIL.

This rearrangement joins TRBV7-3 to TRBJ1-6, with D hard to call. This CDR3 has 15 amino acids. The V end lost 2 bases, the J end lost 5 bases, and 10 bases lay between the germline ends. The germline V gene has CDR1 SGHTA and CDR2 FQGTGA. CDR3 sequence: CASSLLAQNNSPLHF. CDR3 bases: TGTGCCAGCAGCTTACTAGCTCAAAATAATTCACCCCTCCACTTT.

The J gene is TRBJ2-1, the V gene TRBV28, with TRBD2 identical over 7 bases. This CDR3 spans 15 amino acids. V lost 4 bases to trimming and J lost 0 bases; unmatched junction nucleotides: 3. The germline gives CDR1 MDHEN, CDR2 SYDVKM. The CDR3 loop is CASSWEGSSYNEQFF. DNA for the CDR3: TGTGCCAGCAGTTGGGAGGGATCCTCCTACAATGAGCAGTTCTTC.

The chain employs TRBV6-5 and TRBJ1-1; unclear D gene. The V end lost 8 bases, the J end lost 4 bases, and 17 bases lay between the germline ends. The CDR3 contains 14 residues. In germline, CDR1 is MNHEY, CDR2 SVGAGI. The CDR3 sequence is CASSTRQMVTEAFF. The CDR3 region has the DNA TGTGCCAGCTCCACGCGGCAGATGGTCACTGAAGCTTTCTTT.

J is TRBJ2-5 and V is TRBV6-5; perhaps TRBD1 as D (5 bases). The J call may be mistaken, given a closer DNA end match to TRBJ2-7. The CDR3 covers 15 residues. Germline values: CDR1 MNHEY, CDR2 SVGAGI. The CDR3: CASSYSGQGIYEQYF. The CDR3 nucleotides are TGTGCCAGCAGTTACTCGGGGCAGGGTATCTACGAGCAGTACTTC.

This clone was seen only once. The chain links TRBV11-2 to TRBJ2-1, with a possible D match to TRBD2 (6 bases). V gave up 1 base and J gave up 5 bases, with 9 bases separating them. CDR1 SGHAT and CDR2 FQNNGV come from the germline V gene. The CDR3 spans 14 residues. The CDR3 DNA sequence: TGTGCCAGCAGCTTAGGGGCGGGGAACAATGAGCAGTTCTTC. Its protein is CASSLGAGNNEQFF.

The gene calls are TRBV5-4 and TRBJ2-7; D gene unclear. The V end was cut by 0 bases, the J end by 13 bases, with 20 bases between. The CDR3 extends over 14 amino acids. Germline V gives CDR1 SGHNT, CDR2 YYREEE (reference sequence). The CDR3 protein is CASSLELGHTERYF. Written as DNA, the CDR3 is TGTGCCAGCAGCTTGGAGCTAGGCCATACCGAGCGATACTTC.

Concerning this clone: Mismatch with germline at one junction end may stem from a read error. The chain employs TRBV7-9 and TRBJ2-7; 7 positions match TRBD1. This CDR3 is built from 16 residues. Germline values: CDR1 SEHNR, CDR2 FQNEAQ (reference sequence). CDR3 loop: CSSSPRRRDSTYEQYF. Here the CDR3 DNA reads TGTTCCAGCAGCCCGCGACGCCGGGACAGTACCTACGAGCAGTACTTC.

This chain joins TRBV25-1 and TRBJ2-5, with 7 bases lining up with TRBD1. CDR3 size: 11 residues. J lost 9 bases, V lost 4 bases, and 2 bases had no gene match. Per the germline V gene, CDR1 is MGHDK and CDR2 is SYGVNS. CDR3 in amino acids: CASSATGAQYF. The DNA of the CDR3 is TGTGCCAGCAGTGCCACAGGGGCCCAGTACTTC.